A single TCR beta chain is shown here with its context. Its antigen is currently unknown. The length of the CDR3 is 14 residues. The germline CDR1 and CDR2 sequences are SGHRS and YFSETQ. The ends were cut back, 0 bases at V and 8 bases at J, with 14 bases in the middle. This specimen belongs to a study of OX40 agonist ivuxolimab in advanced cancers. About the study: Prior therapy, whether anti-PD-1, anti-PD-L1 or anti-CTLA-4, was allowed, and under 50% had some.

Study conclusions and caveats: CD8+ T cells averaged more expanded clones than CD4+. At 0.1 to 3.0 mg/kg and by week 6, CD4+ and CD8+ T cells in the blood had expanded clonally.

Using immunoSEQ multiplex PCR, the repertoire was profiled, and TCRdb retains in-frame clones only, with some absent. The table lists approximately 90,000 clones, less than 95% of them singletons. V and J are TRBV5-1 and TRBJ1-2; D unresolved. The sequence derives from an adult with an advanced solid tumor such as melanoma, head and neck, liver or kidney cancer. The sequenced sample was CD4+ or CD8+ T cells sorted from blood, obtained in a trial of the OX40 agonist ivuxolimab. This chain's CDR3 is CASSLDSGVRGYTF. CDR3 in DNA: TGCGCCAGCAGCTTGGATAGCGGGGTTCGGGGCTACACCTTC.